The sequence of this T cell receptor (beta chain) was determined in a study of identical twins. Study observations and caveats: Instead of following the same donors, the conclusions were based on cross-sectional statistical analysis. For monozygotic twins, models underestimated out-of-frame TCR alpha sharing. The abundant beta clonotypes from cord blood had fewer insertions, and memory repertoires had none of this. Beta out-of-frame sequences showed weaker excess twin sharing.

TCRdb recomputed calls from the 5' RACE reads with MiXCR, one row per CDR3 protein. The data show 470,000 or so distinct CDR3 sequences, with roughly a quarter seen just once and 2.9% held by the top ten. As for this clonotype: Its antigen is currently unknown.

The CDR3 loop spans 17 amino acids. From germline, CDR1 is SGHKS and CDR2 YYEKEE (reference sequence). With 0 bases removed from V and 2 bases from J, the gap between germline ends came to 14 bases. The sample was also linked to a second study, of T cells expressing NK-cell markers.

This chain joins TRBV5-5 and TRBJ2-2; D call uncertain. This receptor was taken from a woman between 18 and 30 years old in good health. Source material: CD4+ T cells sorted from blood. The CDR3 loop reads CASSLAVKGTNTGELFF. CDR3 DNA: TGTGCCAGCAGCTTGGCCGTGAAGGGTACTAACACCGGGGAGCTGTTTTTT. Drawing the rest from reference TRBV5-5 and TRBJ2-2, the complete variable domain is DAGVTQSPTHLIKTRGQQVTLRCSPISGHKSVSWYQQVLGQGPQFIFQYYEKEERGRGNFPDRFSARQFPNYSSELNVNALLLGDSALYLCASSLAVKGTNTGELFFGEGSRLTVL.